This T cell receptor (beta chain) was sequenced for a study of resident and recirculating memory T cells in vitiligo. Only in-frame clones appear in the TCRdb table, and some are missing; sequencing was by immunoSEQ multiplex PCR. This sample has roughly 40,000 clones, with roughly 91% found just once. Patients' lesions had not changed for the previous 6 months. V dropped 7 bases and J dropped 8 bases, with 11 bases sitting between them. The germline gives CDR1 MNHEY, CDR2 SMNVEV (reference sequence). This CDR3 comprises 11 residues. The sequenced sample was blood. The chain is built from TRBV27 and TRBJ1-1; D is uncertain. This TCR derives from a male donor with vitiligo. The CDR3 here is CASKKSSEAFF. For the CDR3, the DNA is TGTGCCAGCAAAAAATCCTCGGAAGCTTTCTTT.